These T cell receptor beta chains were read from a single sample in a study of CD8 T cell repertoires and HIV-1 epitope variants. The antigens for these receptors are not known. Clones were sequenced by immunoSEQ multiplex PCR, and TCRdb holds only the in-frame ones, with some missing. Of over 4,000 clones in the sample, about 70% were seen once. Material for sequencing was cultured CD8+ T cells derived from PBMCs. These receptors were obtained from a male donor with HIV. Both conserved end residues are part of each CDR3. D genes are given only for firm matches. Size values are once, few and many counts, or a class for expanded clones, and some rows have none.

abundance: NA; j_gene: TRBJ2-1; v_gene: TRBV5-6; d_gene: TRBD2; CDR3nt: TGTGCCAGCAGCTTGCTTGTGACTAGCCTTAATGAGCAGTTCTTC; CDR3aa: CASSLLVTSLNEQFF
abundance: NA; j_gene: TRBJ1-2; v_gene: TRBV23-1; d_gene: NA; CDR3nt: TGCGCCAGCAGTCGGCCGGACCTGGGGCCCTATGGCTACACCTTC; CDR3aa: CASSRPDLGPYGYTF
abundance: NA; j_gene: TRBJ1-6; v_gene: TRBV5-6; d_gene: NA; CDR3nt: TGTGCCAGCAGCTTGGGTGGGGGAGGTTCACCCCTCCACTTT; CDR3aa: CASSLGGGGSPLHF
abundance: NA; j_gene: TRBJ1-1; v_gene: TRBV6-6; d_gene: TRBD1; CDR3nt: TGTGCCAGCAGCCTCGGACAGGGATTGACTGAAGCTTTCTTT; CDR3aa: CASSLGQGLTEAFF
abundance: NA; j_gene: TRBJ2-1; v_gene: TRBV7-8; d_gene: TRBD2; CDR3nt: TGTGCCAGCAGCTTAAGCGGGGACTACAATGAGCAGTTCTTC; CDR3aa: CASSLSGDYNEQFF
abundance: NA; j_gene: TRBJ2-7; v_gene: TRBV27; d_gene: NA; CDR3nt: TGTGCCAGCAGTTTAGGGGGTAGCGAGCAGTACTTC; CDR3aa: CASSLGGSEQYF
abundance: NA; j_gene: TRBJ2-7; v_gene: TRBV9; d_gene: NA; CDR3nt: TGTGCCAGCAGCGTAGGGGGCGCCGGCTCCTACGAGCAGTACTTC; CDR3aa: CASSVGGAGSYEQYF
abundance: NA; j_gene: TRBJ2-1; v_gene: TRBV29-1; d_gene: TRBD1; CDR3nt: TGCAGCGTGATAGGACAGGGGCTTTGGGAAAAGTTCTTC; CDR3aa: CSVIGQGLWEKFF
abundance: NA; j_gene: TRBJ1-5; v_gene: TRBV6-5; d_gene: TRBD1; CDR3nt: TGTGCCAGCAGATCCGGACAGGGAAAACAGCCCCAGCATTTT; CDR3aa: CASRSGQGKQPQHF
abundance: once; j_gene: TRBJ2-1; v_gene: TRBV27; d_gene: NA; CDR3nt: TGTGCCAGCAGTTTAGGGGACTCGTACAATGAGCAGTTCTTC; CDR3aa: CASSLGDSYNEQFF
abundance: NA; j_gene: TRBJ2-1; v_gene: TRBV9; d_gene: TRBD1; CDR3nt: TGTGCCAGCAGCGACAGCACAGGGGGCGATGAGCAGTTCTTC; CDR3aa: CASSDSTGGDEQFF
abundance: NA; j_gene: TRBJ1-1; v_gene: TRBV5-4; d_gene: TRBD1; CDR3nt: TGTGCCAGCAGCTTGGATAGGGGACAGGCGAACACTGAAGCTTTCTTT; CDR3aa: CASSLDRGQANTEAFF
abundance: NA; j_gene: TRBJ1-2; v_gene: TRBV5-4; d_gene: NA; CDR3nt: TGCGCCAGCAGCCAAGATCCCGTCGAACTCGACTATGGCTACACCTTC; CDR3aa: CASSQDPVELDYGYTF
abundance: NA; j_gene: TRBJ1-1; v_gene: TRBV5-6; d_gene: NA; CDR3nt: TGTGCCAGCAGCTTTTTTCTTGGGGGCACTGAAGCTTTCTTT; CDR3aa: CASSFFLGGTEAFF
abundance: NA; j_gene: TRBJ2-1; v_gene: TRBV7-6; d_gene: NA; CDR3nt: TGTGCCAGCAGCTCCGCTTTGAGCTCCTACAATGAGCAGTTCTTC; CDR3aa: CASSSALSSYNEQFF
abundance: few; j_gene: TRBJ1-6; v_gene: TRBV6-4; d_gene: NA; CDR3nt: TGTGCCAGCAGTGACGGAGATAATTCACCCCTCCACTTT; CDR3aa: CASSDGDNSPLHF
abundance: NA; j_gene: TRBJ1-3; v_gene: TRBV4-2; d_gene: NA; CDR3nt: TGTGCCAGCAGCCAAGATACAGGGATGTTCTCTGGAAACACCATATATTTT; CDR3aa: CASSQDTGMFSGNTIYF
abundance: once; j_gene: TRBJ1-1; v_gene: TRBV10-3; d_gene: NA; CDR3nt: TGTGCCATCAGTGGGGAAGAGGGGGGTGGGACTGAAGCTTTCTTT; CDR3aa: CAISGEEGGGTEAFF
abundance: NA; j_gene: TRBJ2-3; v_gene: TRBV7-6; d_gene: NA; CDR3nt: TGTGCCAGCAGCTTAGCGGAGGCTACAGATACGCAGTATTTT; CDR3aa: CASSLAEATDTQYF
abundance: NA; j_gene: TRBJ1-2; v_gene: TRBV7-9; d_gene: TRBD1; CDR3nt: TGTGCCAGCAGCTTAGGCTCCCGACAGGGGACAATTGGCTACACCTTC; CDR3aa: CASSLGSRQGTIGYTF
abundance: NA; j_gene: TRBJ2-7; v_gene: TRBV2; d_gene: TRBD1; CDR3nt: TGTGTCAGCAGTGAAGGGACAGTCTACGAGCAGTACTTC; CDR3aa: CVSSEGTVYEQYF
abundance: NA; j_gene: TRBJ2-1; v_gene: TRBV19; d_gene: TRBD2; CDR3nt: TGTGCCAGTACCCATCTCACTAGCGGGAGTCGGAATGAGCAGTTCTTC; CDR3aa: CASTHLTSGSRNEQFF
abundance: hyperexpanded; j_gene: TRBJ2-1; v_gene: TRBV27; d_gene: TRBD1; CDR3nt: TGTGCCAGCAGTTTATCACAGGGGATATCCTACAATGAGCAGTTCTTC; CDR3aa: CASSLSQGISYNEQFF
abundance: NA; j_gene: TRBJ1-2; v_gene: TRBV28; d_gene: NA; CDR3nt: TGTGCCAGCAGTTTGACGGGGAGCTATGGCTACACCTTC; CDR3aa: CASSLTGSYGYTF
abundance: NA; j_gene: TRBJ1-1; v_gene: TRBV6-5; d_gene: NA; CDR3nt: TGTGCCAGCAGTTACTCGGACAGTTCGGTCACTGAAGCTTTCTTT; CDR3aa: CASSYSDSSVTEAFF
abundance: NA; j_gene: TRBJ2-3; v_gene: TRBV9; d_gene: NA; CDR3nt: TGTGCCAGCAGCGCCGGGTCAGATACGCAGTATTTT; CDR3aa: CASSAGSDTQYF
abundance: NA; j_gene: TRBJ2-2; v_gene: TRBV12-5; d_gene: NA; CDR3nt: TGTGCTAGTGGTGGACTGGGTACCGGGGAGCTGTTTTTT; CDR3aa: CASGGLGTGELFF
abundance: NA; j_gene: TRBJ1-4; v_gene: TRBV29-1; d_gene: NA; CDR3nt: TGCAGCGTTCGGCTGATTAATGAAAAACTGTTTTTT; CDR3aa: CSVRLINEKLFF
abundance: NA; j_gene: TRBJ2-3; v_gene: TRBV29-1; d_gene: NA; CDR3nt: TGCAGCGTTGAAGATGGCGAGCGGGAGACAGGGGATACGCAGTATTTT; CDR3aa: CSVEDGERETGDTQYF
abundance: NA; j_gene: TRBJ2-7; v_gene: TRBV5-4; d_gene: TRBD2; CDR3nt: TGTGCCAGCAGCTTGCCCCTCGAAGGCGGGGGGGGTGAGCAGTACTTC; CDR3aa: CASSLPLEGGGGEQYF
abundance: NA; j_gene: TRBJ2-7; v_gene: TRBV2; d_gene: TRBD1; CDR3nt: TGTGCCAGCAGTACCGGGACAGGGGCGATTGACGAGCAGTACTTC; CDR3aa: CASSTGTGAIDEQYF
abundance: few; j_gene: TRBJ2-7; v_gene: TRBV7-9; d_gene: NA; CDR3nt: TGTGCCAGCAGCGGCTCCTACGAGCAGTACTTC; CDR3aa: CASSGSYEQYF